This TCR beta chain was observed in a study of control samples from healthy donors and cancer patients. Profiled with immunoSEQ multiplex PCR; TCRdb holds only in-frame clones, not every one. The sample has under 100,000 clones, roughly nine tenths seen once. V was pared by 2 bases and J by 5 bases, with 10 bases between. Per germline, CDR1 SGHDT and CDR2 YYEEEE. This CDR3 is 13 amino acids long. This TCR was recovered from a woman in her forties or fifties with colorectal cancer. The sequenced sample was PBMCs. The V and J genes are TRBV5-6 and TRBJ2-5, with D perhaps being TRBD1 or TRBD2 (5 bases each). DNA of the CDR3: TGTGCCAGCAGCTTTAGGGGCGGGGAGACCCAGTACTTC. This sequence encodes CASSFRGGETQYF.